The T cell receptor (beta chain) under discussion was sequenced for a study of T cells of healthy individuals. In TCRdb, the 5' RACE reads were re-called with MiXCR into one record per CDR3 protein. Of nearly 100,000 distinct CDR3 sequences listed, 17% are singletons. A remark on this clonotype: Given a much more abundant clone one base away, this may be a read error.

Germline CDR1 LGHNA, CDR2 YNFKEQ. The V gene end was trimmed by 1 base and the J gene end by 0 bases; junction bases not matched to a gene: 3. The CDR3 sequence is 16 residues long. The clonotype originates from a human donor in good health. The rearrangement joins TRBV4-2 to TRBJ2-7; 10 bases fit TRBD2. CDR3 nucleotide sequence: TGTGCCAGCAGCCAAGTTCGGACTAGCGGCTCCTACGAGCAGTACTTC. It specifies CASSQVRTSGSYEQYF.